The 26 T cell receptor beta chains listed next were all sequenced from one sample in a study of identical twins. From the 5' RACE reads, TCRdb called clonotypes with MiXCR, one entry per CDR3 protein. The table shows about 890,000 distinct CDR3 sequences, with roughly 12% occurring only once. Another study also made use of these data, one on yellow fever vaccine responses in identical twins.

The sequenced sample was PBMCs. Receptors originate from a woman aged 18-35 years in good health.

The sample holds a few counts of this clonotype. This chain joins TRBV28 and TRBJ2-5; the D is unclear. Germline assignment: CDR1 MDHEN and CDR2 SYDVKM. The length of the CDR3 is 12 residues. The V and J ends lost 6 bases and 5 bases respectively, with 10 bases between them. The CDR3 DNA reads TGTGCCAGCAGGAACGAGGTCGAGACCCAGTACTTC. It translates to CASRNEVETQYF.

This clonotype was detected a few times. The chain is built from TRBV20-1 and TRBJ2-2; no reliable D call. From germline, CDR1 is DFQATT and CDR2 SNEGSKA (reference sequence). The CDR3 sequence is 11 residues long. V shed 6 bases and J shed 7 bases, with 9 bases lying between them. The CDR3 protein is CSAGFNGELFF. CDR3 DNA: TGCAGTGCGGGGTTTAACGGGGAGCTGTTTTTT.

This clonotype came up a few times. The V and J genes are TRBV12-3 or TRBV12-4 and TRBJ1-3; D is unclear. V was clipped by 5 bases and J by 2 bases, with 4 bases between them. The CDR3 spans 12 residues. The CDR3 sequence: CASSVTGNTIYF. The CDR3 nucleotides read TGTGCCAGCAGTGTTACTGGAAACACCATATATTTT.

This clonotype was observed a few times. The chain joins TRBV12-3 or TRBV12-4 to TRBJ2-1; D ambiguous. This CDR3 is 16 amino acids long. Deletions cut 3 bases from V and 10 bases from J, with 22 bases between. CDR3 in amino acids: CASSFSYLGTTVEQFF. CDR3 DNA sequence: TGTGCCAGCAGTTTTTCCTATCTGGGAACCACCGTGGAGCAGTTCTTC.

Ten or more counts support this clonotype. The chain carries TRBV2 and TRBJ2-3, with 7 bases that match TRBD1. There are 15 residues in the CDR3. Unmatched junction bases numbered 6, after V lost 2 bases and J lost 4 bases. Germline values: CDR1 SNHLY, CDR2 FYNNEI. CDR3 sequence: CASSEMTGFADTQYF. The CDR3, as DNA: TGTGCCAGCAGTGAAATGACAGGGTTTGCAGATACGCAGTATTTT.

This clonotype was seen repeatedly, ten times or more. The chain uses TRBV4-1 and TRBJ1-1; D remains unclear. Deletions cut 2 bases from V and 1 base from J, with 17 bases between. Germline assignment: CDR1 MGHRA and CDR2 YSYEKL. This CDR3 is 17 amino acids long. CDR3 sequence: CASSQPYIGSKNTEAFF. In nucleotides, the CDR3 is TGCGCCAGCAGCCAACCCTATATAGGCAGCAAGAACACTGAAGCTTTCTTT.

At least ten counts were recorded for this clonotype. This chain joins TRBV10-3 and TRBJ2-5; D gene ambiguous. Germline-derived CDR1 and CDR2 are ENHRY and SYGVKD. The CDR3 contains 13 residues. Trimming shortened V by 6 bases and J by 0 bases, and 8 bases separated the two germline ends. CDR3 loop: CAISPYNQETQYF. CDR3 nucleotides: TGTGCCATCAGCCCCTATAACCAAGAGACCCAGTACTTC.

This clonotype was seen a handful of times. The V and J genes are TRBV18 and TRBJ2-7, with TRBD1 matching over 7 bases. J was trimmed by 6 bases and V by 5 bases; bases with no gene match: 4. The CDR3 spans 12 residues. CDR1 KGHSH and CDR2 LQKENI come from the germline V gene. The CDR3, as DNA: TGTGCCAGCTCAACACAGGGGATCGAGCAGTACTTC. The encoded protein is CASSTQGIEQYF.

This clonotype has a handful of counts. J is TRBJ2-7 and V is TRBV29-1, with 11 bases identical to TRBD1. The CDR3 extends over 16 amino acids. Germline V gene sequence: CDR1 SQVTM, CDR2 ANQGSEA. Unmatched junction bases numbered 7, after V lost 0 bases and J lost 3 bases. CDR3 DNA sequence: TGCAGCGTTGAAGATGCCCGAGGGACAGGGGGCTACGAGCAGTACTTC. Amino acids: CSVEDARGTGGYEQYF.

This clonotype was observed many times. This chain's CDR3 is CASSPGQGDFLKLFF. The CDR3 DNA reads as TGCGCCAGCAGCCCTGGACAGGGAGATTTCTTGAAACTGTTTTTT. The rearrangement links TRBV5-1 to TRBJ1-4; TRBD1 matches at 8 bases. The CDR3 runs to 15 residues. V gave up 4 bases and J gave up 11 bases; unmatched junction bases: 13. Germline V CDR1 and CDR2: SGHRS, YFSETQ.

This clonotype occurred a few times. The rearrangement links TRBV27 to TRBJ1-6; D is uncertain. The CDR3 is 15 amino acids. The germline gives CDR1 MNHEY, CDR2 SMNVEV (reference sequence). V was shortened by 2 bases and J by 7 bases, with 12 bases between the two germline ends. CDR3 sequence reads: CASSLMMPLNSPLHF. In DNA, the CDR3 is TGTGCCAGCAGTTTAATGATGCCCTTAAATTCACCCCTCCACTTT.

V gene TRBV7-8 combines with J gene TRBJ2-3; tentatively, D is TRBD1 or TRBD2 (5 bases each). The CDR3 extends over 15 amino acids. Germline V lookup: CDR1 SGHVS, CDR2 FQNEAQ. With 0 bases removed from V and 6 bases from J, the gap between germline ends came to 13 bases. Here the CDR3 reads CASSLAPGTRDTQYF. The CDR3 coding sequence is TGTGCCAGCAGCTTAGCTCCGGGGACCAGGGATACGCAGTATTTT.

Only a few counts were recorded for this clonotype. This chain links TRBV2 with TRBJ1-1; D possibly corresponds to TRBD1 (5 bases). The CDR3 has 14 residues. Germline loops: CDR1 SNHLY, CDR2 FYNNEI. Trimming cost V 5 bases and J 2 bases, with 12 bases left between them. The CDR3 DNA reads TGTGCCAGCAGTCCGGGGGATTCAAACACTGAAGCTTTCTTT. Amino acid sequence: CASSPGDSNTEAFF. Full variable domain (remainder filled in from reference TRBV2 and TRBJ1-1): EPEVTQTPSHQVTQMGQEVILRCVPISNHLYFYWYRQILGQKVEFLVSFYNNEISEKSEIFDDQFSVERPDGSNFTLKIRSTKLEDSAMYFCASSPGDSNTEAFFGQGTRLTVV.

The CDR3 region is CASSGTGSWEQYV. DNA of the CDR3: TGTGCCAGCAGCGGGACAGGCTCCTGGGAGCAGTACGTC. The chain has TRBV11-2 and TRBJ2-7; 8 nucleotides line up with TRBD1. CDR1 and CDR2 (germline): SGHAT, FQNNGV. V was clipped by 5 bases and J by 7 bases; unmatched bases: 7. The CDR3 length is 13 residues.

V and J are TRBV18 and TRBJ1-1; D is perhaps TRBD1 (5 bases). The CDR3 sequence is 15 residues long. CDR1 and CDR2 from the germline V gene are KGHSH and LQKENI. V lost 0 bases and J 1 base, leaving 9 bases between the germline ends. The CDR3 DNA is TGTGCCAGCTCACCACCGGCGGGACCGAACACTGAAGCTTTCTTT. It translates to CASSPPAGPNTEAFF.

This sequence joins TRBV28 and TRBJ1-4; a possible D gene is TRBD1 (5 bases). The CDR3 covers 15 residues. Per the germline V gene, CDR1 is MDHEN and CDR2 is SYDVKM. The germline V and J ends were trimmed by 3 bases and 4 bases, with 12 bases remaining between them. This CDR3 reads CASSLFDSFNEKLFF. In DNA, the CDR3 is TGTGCCAGCAGTTTGTTTGACAGTTTTAATGAAAAACTGTTTTTT. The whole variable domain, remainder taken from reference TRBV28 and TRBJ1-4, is DVKVTQSSRYLVKRTGEKVFLECVQDMDHENMFWYRQDPGLGLRLIYFSYDVKMKEKGDIPEGYSVSREKKERFSLILESASTNQTSMYLCASSLFDSFNEKLFFGSGTQLSVL.

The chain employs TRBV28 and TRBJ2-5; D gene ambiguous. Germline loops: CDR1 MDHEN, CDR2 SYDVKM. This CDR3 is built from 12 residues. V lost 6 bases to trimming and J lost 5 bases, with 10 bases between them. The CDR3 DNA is TGTGCCAGCAGGGCTAGAGTGGAGACCCAGTACTTC. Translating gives CASRARVETQYF.

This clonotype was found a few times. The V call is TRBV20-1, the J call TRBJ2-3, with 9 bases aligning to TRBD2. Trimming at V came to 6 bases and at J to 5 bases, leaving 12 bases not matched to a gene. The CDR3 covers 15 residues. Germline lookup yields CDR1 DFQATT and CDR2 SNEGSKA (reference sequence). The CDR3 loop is CSARSGSGRLDTQYF. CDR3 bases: TGCAGTGCGCGAAGTGGTAGCGGGAGATTAGATACGCAGTATTTT.

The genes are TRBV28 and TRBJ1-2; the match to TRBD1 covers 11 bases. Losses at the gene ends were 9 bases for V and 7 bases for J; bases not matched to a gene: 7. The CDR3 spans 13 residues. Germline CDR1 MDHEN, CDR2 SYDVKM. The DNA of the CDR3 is TGTGCCAGTCGGGGACAGGGGGACGGTGGCTACACCTTC. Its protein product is CASRGQGDGGYTF.

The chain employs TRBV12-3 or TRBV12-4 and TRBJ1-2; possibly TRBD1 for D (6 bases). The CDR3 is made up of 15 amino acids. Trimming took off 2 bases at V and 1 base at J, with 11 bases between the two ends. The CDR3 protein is CASSLQGLGNYGYTF. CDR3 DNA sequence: TGTGCCAGCAGTTTACAGGGGCTCGGTAACTATGGCTACACCTTC.

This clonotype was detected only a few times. CDR3 sequence (DNA): TGTGCCAGCAGCTTAGCCGGACTACCATCTACGCAGTATTTT. This sequence encodes CASSLAGLPSTQYF. The chain carries TRBV11-3 and TRBJ2-3; D may be TRBD2 (6 bases). Trimming cost V 1 base and J 8 bases, with 13 bases left between them. This CDR3 contains 14 residues. The V gene's germline CDR1 is SGHNT and CDR2 YENEEA.

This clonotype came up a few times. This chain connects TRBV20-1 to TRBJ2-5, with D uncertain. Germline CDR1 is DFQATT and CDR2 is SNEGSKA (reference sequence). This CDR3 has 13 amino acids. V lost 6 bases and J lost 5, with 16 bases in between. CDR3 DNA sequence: TGCAGTGCCACTGGACCTGACGTTGAGACCCAGTACTTC. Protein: CSATGPDVETQYF.

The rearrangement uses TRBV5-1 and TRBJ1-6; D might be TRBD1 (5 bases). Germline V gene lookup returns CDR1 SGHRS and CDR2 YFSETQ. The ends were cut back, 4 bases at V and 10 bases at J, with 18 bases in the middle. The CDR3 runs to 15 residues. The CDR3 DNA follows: TGCGCCAGCAGCGAGGGACCGAGTTTGGTCTCACCCCTCCACTTT. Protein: CASSEGPSLVSPLHF. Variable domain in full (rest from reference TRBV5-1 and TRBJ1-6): KAGVTQTPRYLIKTRGQQVTLSCSPISGHRSVSWYQQTPGQGLQFLFEYFSETQRNKGNFPGRFSGRQFSNSRSEMNVSTLELGDSALYLCASSEGPSLVSPLHFGNGTRLTVT.

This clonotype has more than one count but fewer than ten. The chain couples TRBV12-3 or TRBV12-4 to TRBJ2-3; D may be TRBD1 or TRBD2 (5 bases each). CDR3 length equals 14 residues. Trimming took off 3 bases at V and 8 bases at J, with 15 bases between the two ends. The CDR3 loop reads CASSFSGTRGTQYF. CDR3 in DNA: TGTGCCAGCAGTTTTAGTGGGACGAGGGGTACGCAGTATTTT.

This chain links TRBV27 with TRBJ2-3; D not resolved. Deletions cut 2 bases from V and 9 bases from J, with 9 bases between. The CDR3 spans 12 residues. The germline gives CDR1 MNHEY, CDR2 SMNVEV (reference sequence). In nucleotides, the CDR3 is TGTGCCAGCAGTTTACAAGGGTCAACGCAGTATTTT. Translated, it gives CASSLQGSTQYF.

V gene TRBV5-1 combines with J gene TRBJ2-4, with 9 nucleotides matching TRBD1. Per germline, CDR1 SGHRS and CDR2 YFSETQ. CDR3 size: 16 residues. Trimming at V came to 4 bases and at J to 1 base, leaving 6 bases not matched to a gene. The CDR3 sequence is CASSRTGVEAKNIQYF. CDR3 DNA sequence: TGCGCCAGCAGCAGGACAGGGGTCGAGGCCAAAAACATTCAGTACTTC.